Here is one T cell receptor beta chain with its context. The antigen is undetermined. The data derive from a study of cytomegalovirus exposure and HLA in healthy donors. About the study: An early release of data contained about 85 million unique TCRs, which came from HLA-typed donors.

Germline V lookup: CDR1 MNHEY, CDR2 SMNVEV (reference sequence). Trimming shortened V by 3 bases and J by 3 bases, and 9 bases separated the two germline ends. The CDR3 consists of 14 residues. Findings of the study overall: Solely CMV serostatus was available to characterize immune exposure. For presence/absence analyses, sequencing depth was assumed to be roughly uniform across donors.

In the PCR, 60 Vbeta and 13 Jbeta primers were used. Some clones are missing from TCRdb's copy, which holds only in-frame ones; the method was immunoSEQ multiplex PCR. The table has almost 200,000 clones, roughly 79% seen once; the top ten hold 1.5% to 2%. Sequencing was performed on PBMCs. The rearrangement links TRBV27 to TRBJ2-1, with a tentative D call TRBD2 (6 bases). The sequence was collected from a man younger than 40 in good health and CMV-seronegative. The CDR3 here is CASSFSGYYNEQFF. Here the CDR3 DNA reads TGTGCCAGCAGTTTTAGCGGATACTACAATGAGCAGTTCTTC.